This T cell receptor beta chain was captured in a study of blood T cells in healthy people across ages. Each donor's blood draw was roughly 9.5 milliliters of peripheral blood. At least 5.5 micrograms of total RNA were extracted per sample. V lost 1 base, J lost 3 bases, and 13 bases lay in between. The CDR3 extends over 15 amino acids. Looked up from germline, CDR1 is SGHAT and CDR2 is FQNNGV. This clonotype came up a few times. Its antigen remains unidentified. Study conclusions and caveats: Compared with aged donors, long-lived donors showed fewer expanded clones, suggesting selection. Donor CMV status was unknown, possibly confounding expanded clonotype changes.

It was with a sample-barcoded 5' primer and a J-beta primer mix that a second PCR of about 6 to 11 cycles was run. TCRdb ran MiXCR on the 5' RACE reads and lists one entry per CDR3 protein. The sample lists under 800,000 distinct CDR3 sequences; more than 20% were seen once. The sample taken for sequencing was blood. The chain recombines TRBV11-2 with TRBJ2-7; no clear D. The clonotype was recovered from a man between 65 and 85 years old in good health. CDR3 sequence (DNA): TGTGCCAGCAGCTTAGCCCTTCATGAAATCTACGAGCAGTACTTC. It is translated as CASSLALHEIYEQYF.